The clone carrying this TCR beta chain occurred a few times. Its antigen is undetermined. These data belong to a study of T cell repertoires in cytomegalovirus infection. Overall study context: CMV epitopes, recently identified HLA-C-restricted and well-studied HLA-B-restricted, were used. Shared public TCR beta signatures pointed to both CMV infection and a matching HLA type.

Notes on the study in general: Dominating the ex vivo response were HLA-C-restricted CMV-specific TCR beta clonotypes.

One entry per CDR3 protein, called by TCRdb with MiXCR from the reads. The sample holds about 900,000 distinct CDR3 sequences, approximately 31% seen once. The CDR3 has 14 residues. The germline V gene has CDR1 SNHLY and CDR2 FYNNEI. The trim removed 4 bases at V and 3 bases at J, leaving 5 bases unmatched. Sequencing used cultured CD8+ T cells from PBMCs, obtained from culture after CMV antigen stimulation. The chain is built from TRBV2 and TRBJ2-7, with 8 nucleotides matching TRBD2. The TCR sequence derives from a human donor in good health (CMV status not recorded). Some clones in this sample may be carry-over from other donors' samples. The CDR3 loop reads CASSGGLGNYEQYV. The CDR3 coding sequence is TGTGCCAGCAGTGGGGGACTAGGAAACTACGAGCAGTACGTC.